These T cell receptor beta chains were read from a single sample in a study of T cells after yellow fever vaccination. MiXCR was run by TCRdb on the 5' RACE reads, yielding one entry per CDR3 protein. This table has 500,000 to 700,000 distinct CDR3 sequences, about 19% appearing once. Sequences were derived from PBMCs, sampled 15 days after the yellow fever booster vaccination. These receptors were taken from a man younger than 45 who received the YFV17D yellow fever vaccine. Both conserved end residues are part of each CDR3. The order of the fields is clone size, J gene, V gene, CDR3 protein. Size is stated for part of the rows, as once, few or many counts, or as a class when the clone is expanded.

>NA|TRBJ2-3|TRBV12-3/TRBV12-4
CASSIAGGLTDTQYF
>NA|TRBJ2-1|TRBV6-1
CASMSGSFYNEQFF
>few|TRBJ2-1|TRBV27
CASSFGTTDYNEQFF
>NA|TRBJ1-5|TRBV9
CASSVGQGANQPQHF
>NA|TRBJ1-5|TRBV27
CASSLLGEYSNQPQHF
>NA|TRBJ1-4|TRBV12-3/TRBV12-4
CASSSTGQVNEKLFF
>once|TRBJ1-4|TRBV3-1
CASSQDGFQLFF
>NA|TRBJ2-2|TRBV7-8
CASSPRTGTDTGELFF
>few|TRBJ2-7|TRBV7-9
CASSLGYNEQYF
>NA|TRBJ2-1|TRBV21-1
CASSFHPGQGAHEQFF
>few|TRBJ2-3|TRBV2
CASWAGVGMTDTQYF
>few|TRBJ2-2|TRBV18
CASSAGQNTGELFF
>NA|TRBJ1-2|TRBV3-1
CASSQDLGDTQRHYGYTF
>few|TRBJ2-2|TRBV20-1
CSVQRSGELFF
>few|TRBJ2-7|TRBV5-1
CASSNPQGANEQYF
>NA|TRBJ2-3|TRBV20-1
CSAESPGTSENTQYF